Below, 12 T cell receptor beta chains from the same sample are listed, as sequenced in a study of blood T cell repertoires in COVID-19. Method: immunoSEQ multiplex PCR; TCRdb's copy keeps in-frame clones and lacks some. The data show under 300,000 clones, approximately 86% seen once. Sequenced material: peripheral blood. Receptor source: a woman older than 75 with active or convalescent COVID-19.

The V call is TRBV5-6, the J call TRBJ2-1; 7 positions match TRBD2. CDR3 length equals 17 residues. After removal of 0 bases from V and 4 bases from J, the junction contained 10 bases not matched to a gene. Germline V gene data show CDR1 as SGHDT and CDR2 as YYEEEE. CDR3 in DNA: TGTGCCAGCAGCTTGGACCTACTCCGGGGGGATTACAATGAGCAGTTCTTC. Amino acid sequence: CASSLDLLRGDYNEQFF.

This chain connects TRBV2 to TRBJ2-1, with 8 bases fitting TRBD2. Germline V gene sequence: CDR1 SNHLY, CDR2 FYNNEI. The CDR3 length is 13 residues. With 7 bases clipped from V and 6 bases from J, the junction kept 5 bases outside the gene matches. CDR3 sequence reads: CASKQLAVNEQFF. CDR3 DNA: TGTGCCAGCAAACAACTAGCGGTCAATGAGCAGTTCTTC.

The chain is built from TRBV6-5 and TRBJ2-2; D call uncertain. Germline CDR1 MNHEY, CDR2 SVGAGI. CDR3 length: 13 amino acids. The V and J ends lost 6 bases and 0 bases respectively, with 5 bases between them. CDR3 in amino acids: CASRPTNTGELFF. The CDR3 region has the DNA TGTGCCAGCAGACCTACGAACACCGGGGAGCTGTTTTTT.

The CDR3 reads CASSEMAGLNNQPQHF. For the CDR3, the DNA is TGTGCCAGCAGTGAAATGGCAGGGTTAAACAATCAGCCCCAGCATTTT. The V call is TRBV2, the J call TRBJ1-5; TRBD1 might be the D (5 bases). This CDR3 comprises 16 residues. From germline, CDR1 is SNHLY and CDR2 FYNNEI. With 2 bases removed from V and 3 bases from J, the gap between germline ends came to 14 bases.

The DNA for the CDR3 is TGTGCCAGCAGCGCACGATCGGGACTAGGCGACGAGCAGTACTTC. Translation gives CASSARSGLGDEQYF. This chain links TRBV9 with TRBJ2-7, with 8 bases that match TRBD2. CDR1 is SGDLS and CDR2 is YYNGEE in the germline V gene. The CDR3 is made up of 15 amino acids. V shed 3 bases, J shed 5 bases, and the junction held 10 bases outside the gene matches. The entire variable domain, with the rest obtained from reference TRBV9 and TRBJ2-7, is as follows: DSGVTQTPKHLITATGQRVTLRCSPRSGDLSVYWYQQSLDQGLQFLIQYYNGEERAKGNILERFSAQQFPDLHSELNLSSLELGDSALYFCASSARSGLGDEQYFGPGTRLTVT.

This chain connects TRBV4-2 to TRBJ2-5; the D is unclear. Deletions cut 0 bases from V and 2 bases from J, with 13 bases between. The germline CDR1 and CDR2 sequences are LGHNA and YNFKEQ. The CDR3 sequence is 16 residues long. CDR3 region: CASSQDRLGRQETQYF. CDR3 nucleotides: TGTGCCAGCAGCCAAGATCGATTGGGCAGGCAAGAGACCCAGTACTTC.

This chain uses TRBV5-4 with TRBJ2-1; 8 bases align to TRBD1. There are 15 residues in the CDR3. Trimming removed 4 bases from V and 2 bases from J; junction bases left unmatched: 5. Germline V CDR1 and CDR2: SGHNT, YYREEE (reference sequence). CDR3 protein: CASSPDREAYNEQFF. CDR3 bases: TGTGCCAGCAGCCCGGACAGGGAGGCCTACAATGAGCAGTTCTTC.

The J gene is TRBJ2-1, the V gene TRBV18; D possibly corresponds to TRBD2 (5 bases). V was cut by 6 bases and J by 10 bases, with 16 bases left in between. This CDR3 is 13 amino acids long. The V gene's germline CDR1 is KGHSH and CDR2 LQKENI. CDR3: CASSPRAGGEQFF. The CDR3 DNA reads as TGTGCCAGCTCTCCGAGGGCGGGTGGGGAGCAGTTCTTC.

The chain couples TRBV7-6 to TRBJ2-1, with D maybe TRBD1 (6 bases). Germline V gene sequence: CDR1 SGHVS, CDR2 FNYEAQ. With 4 bases removed from V and 4 bases from J, the gap between germline ends came to 8 bases. The CDR3 covers 13 residues. CDR3 sequence reads: CASSSGQYNEQFF. For the CDR3, the DNA is TGTGCCAGCAGCTCAGGACAGTACAATGAGCAGTTCTTC.

This chain links TRBV24-1 with TRBJ1-1; D perhaps matches TRBD1 (6 bases). Per the germline V gene, CDR1 is KGHDR and CDR2 is SFDVKD. Trimming stripped 7 bases from V and 1 base from J, with 9 bases between. CDR3 size: 13 residues. As DNA, the CDR3 is TGTGCCACCAGAGAGACAGGGAACACTGAAGCTTTCTTT. Its translation: CATRETGNTEAFF.

This clone was detected only a few times. This chain connects TRBV6-1 to TRBJ1-2; D uncertain. Germline V gives CDR1 MNHNS, CDR2 SASEGT. The CDR3 sequence is 13 residues long. V lost 2 bases to trimming and J lost 5 bases, with 9 bases between them. The DNA for the CDR3 is TGTGCCAGCAGTGAAAACAGCCCATATGGCTACACCTTC. It translates to CASSENSPYGYTF.

The gene calls are TRBV5-1 and TRBJ1-1, with a possible D match to TRBD1 (5 bases). CDR1 SGHRS and CDR2 YFSETQ come from the germline V gene. Trimming left V 3 bases short and J 0 bases short, with 12 bases between. The CDR3 runs 15 residues. CDR3 in DNA: TGCGCCAGCAGCTGGGAGGCGGGGGTGAACACTGAAGCTTTCTTT. Protein sequence: CASSWEAGVNTEAFF.